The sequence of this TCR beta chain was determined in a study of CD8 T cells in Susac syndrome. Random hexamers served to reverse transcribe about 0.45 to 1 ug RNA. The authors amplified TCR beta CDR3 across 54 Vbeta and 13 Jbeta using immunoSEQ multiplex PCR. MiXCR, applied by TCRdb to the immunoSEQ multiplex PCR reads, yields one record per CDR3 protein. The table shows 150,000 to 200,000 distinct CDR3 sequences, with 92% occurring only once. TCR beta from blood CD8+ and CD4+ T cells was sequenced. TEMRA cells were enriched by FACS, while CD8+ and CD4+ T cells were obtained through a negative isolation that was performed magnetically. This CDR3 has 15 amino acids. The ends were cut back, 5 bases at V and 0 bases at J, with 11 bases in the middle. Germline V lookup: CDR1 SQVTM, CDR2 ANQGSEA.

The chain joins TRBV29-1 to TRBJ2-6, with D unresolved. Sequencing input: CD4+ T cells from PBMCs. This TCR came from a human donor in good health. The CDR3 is CSVSRWGSGANVLTF. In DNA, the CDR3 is TGCAGCGTTTCCCGGTGGGGCTCTGGGGCCAACGTCCTGACTTTC.